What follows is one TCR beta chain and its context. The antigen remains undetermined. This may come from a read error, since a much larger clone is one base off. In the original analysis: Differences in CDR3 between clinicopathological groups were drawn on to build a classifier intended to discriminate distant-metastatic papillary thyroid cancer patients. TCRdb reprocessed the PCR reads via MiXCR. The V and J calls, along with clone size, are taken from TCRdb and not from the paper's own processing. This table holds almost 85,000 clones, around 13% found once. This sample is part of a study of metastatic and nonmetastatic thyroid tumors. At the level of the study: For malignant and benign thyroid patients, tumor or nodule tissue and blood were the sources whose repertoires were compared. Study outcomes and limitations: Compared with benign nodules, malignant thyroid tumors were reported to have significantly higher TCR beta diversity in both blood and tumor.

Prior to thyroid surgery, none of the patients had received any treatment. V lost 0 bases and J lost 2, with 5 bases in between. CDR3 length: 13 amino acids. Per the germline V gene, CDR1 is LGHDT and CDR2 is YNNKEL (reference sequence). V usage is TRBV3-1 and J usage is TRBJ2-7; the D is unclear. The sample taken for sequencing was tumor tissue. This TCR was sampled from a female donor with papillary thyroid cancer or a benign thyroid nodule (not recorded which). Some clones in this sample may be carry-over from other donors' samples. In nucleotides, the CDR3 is TGTGCCAGCAGCCAAGAATTTACCTACGAGCAGTACTTC. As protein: CASSQEFTYEQYF.